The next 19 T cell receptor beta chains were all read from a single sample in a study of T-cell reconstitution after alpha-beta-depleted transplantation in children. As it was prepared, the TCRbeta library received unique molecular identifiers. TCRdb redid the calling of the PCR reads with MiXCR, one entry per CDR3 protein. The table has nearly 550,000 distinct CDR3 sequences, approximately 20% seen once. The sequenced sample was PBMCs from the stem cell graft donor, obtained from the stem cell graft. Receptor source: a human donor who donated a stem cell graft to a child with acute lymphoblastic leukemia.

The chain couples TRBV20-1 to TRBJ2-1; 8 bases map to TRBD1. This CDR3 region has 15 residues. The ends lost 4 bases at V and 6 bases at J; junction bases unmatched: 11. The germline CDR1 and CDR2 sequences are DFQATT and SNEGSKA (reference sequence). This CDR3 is CSATPVDRAPNEQFF. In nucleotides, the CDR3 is TGCAGTGCTACGCCGGTGGACAGGGCACCCAATGAGCAGTTCTTC.

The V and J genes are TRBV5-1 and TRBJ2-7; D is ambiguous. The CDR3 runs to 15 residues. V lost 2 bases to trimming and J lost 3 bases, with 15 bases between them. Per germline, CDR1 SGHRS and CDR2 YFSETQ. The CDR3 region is CASSLRVSEDYEQYF. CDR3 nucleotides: TGCGCCAGCAGCTTAAGAGTTTCCGAAGACTACGAGCAGTACTTC.

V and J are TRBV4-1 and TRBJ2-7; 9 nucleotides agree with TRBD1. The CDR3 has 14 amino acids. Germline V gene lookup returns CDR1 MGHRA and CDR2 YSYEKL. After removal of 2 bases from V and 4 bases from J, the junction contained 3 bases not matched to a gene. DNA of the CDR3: TGCGCCAGCAGCCAAACAGGGGGCTTGTACGAGCAGTACTTC. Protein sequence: CASSQTGGLYEQYF.

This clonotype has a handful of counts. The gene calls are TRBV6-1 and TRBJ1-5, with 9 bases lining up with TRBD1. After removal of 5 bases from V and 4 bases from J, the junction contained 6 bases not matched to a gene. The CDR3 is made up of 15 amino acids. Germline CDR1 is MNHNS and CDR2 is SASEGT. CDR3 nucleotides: TGTGCCAGCAGTCCCGGGACAGGGCTTAATCAGCCCCAGCATTTT. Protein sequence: CASSPGTGLNQPQHF.

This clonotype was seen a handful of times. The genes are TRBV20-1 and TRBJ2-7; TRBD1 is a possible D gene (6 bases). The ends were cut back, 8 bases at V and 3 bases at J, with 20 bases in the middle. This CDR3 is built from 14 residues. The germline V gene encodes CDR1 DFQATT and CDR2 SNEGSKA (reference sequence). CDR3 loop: CSSNVPGHGYEQYF. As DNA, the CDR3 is TGCAGTTCGAATGTCCCGGGACATGGCTACGAGCAGTACTTC.

CDR3 in amino acids: CASSLRSSPLHF. DNA for the CDR3: TGTGCCAGCAGTTTAAGAAGTTCACCCCTCCACTTT. J is TRBJ1-6 and V is TRBV12-3 or TRBV12-4; no firm D call. The V end was cut by 2 bases, the J end by 9 bases, with 5 bases between. This CDR3 has 12 amino acids.

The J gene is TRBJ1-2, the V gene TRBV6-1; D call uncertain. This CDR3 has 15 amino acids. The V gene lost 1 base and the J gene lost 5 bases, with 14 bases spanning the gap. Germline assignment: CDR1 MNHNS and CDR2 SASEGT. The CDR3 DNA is TGTGCCAGCAGTGAAGAGGAACATGGGTCGTATGGCTACACCTTC. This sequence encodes CASSEEEHGSYGYTF.

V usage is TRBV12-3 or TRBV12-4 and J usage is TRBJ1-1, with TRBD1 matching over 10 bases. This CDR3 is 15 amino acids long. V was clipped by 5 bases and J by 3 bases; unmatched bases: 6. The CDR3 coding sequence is TGTGCCAGCAGTCAGACAGGGGGCGTGTACACTGAAGCTTTCTTT. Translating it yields CASSQTGGVYTEAFF.

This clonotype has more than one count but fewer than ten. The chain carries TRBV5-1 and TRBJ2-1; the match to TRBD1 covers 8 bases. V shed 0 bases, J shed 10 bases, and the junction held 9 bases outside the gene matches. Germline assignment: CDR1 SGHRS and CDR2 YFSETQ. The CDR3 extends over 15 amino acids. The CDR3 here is CASSLVSGGPIEQFF. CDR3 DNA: TGCGCCAGCAGCTTGGTATCAGGGGGCCCGATCGAGCAGTTCTTC.

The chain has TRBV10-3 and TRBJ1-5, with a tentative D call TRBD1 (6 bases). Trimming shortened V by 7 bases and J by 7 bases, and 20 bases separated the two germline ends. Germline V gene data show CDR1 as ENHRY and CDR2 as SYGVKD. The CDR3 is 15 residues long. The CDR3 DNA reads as TGTGCCATCAAAGAAGGGACATCTCCTGGACAGCCCCAGCATTTT. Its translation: CAIKEGTSPGQPQHF.

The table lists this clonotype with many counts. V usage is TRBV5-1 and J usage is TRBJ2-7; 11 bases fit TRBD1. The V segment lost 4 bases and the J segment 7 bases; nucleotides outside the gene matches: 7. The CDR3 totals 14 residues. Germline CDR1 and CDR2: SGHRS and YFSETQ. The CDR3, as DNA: TGCGCCAGCAGCCCAGGACAGGGGGCGAGTGAGCAGTACTTC. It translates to CASSPGQGASEQYF.

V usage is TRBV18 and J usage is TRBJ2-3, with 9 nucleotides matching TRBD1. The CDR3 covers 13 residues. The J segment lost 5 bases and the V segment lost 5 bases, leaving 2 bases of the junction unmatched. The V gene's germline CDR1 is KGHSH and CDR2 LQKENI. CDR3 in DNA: TGTGCCAGCTCAACAGGGGGCGGAGATACGCAGTATTTT. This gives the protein CASSTGGGDTQYF.

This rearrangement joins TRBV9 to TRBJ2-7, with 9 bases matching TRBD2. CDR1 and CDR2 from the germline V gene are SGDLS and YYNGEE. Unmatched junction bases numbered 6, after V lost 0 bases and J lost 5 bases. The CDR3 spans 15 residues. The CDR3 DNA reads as TGTGCCAGCAGCGTAGGGCTAGCGGGACCCGACGAGCAGTACTTC. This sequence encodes CASSVGLAGPDEQYF.

The CDR3 DNA reads TGCAGCGTCAGGGTGGATACGCAGTATTTT. It specifies CSVRVDTQYF. This sequence joins TRBV29-1 and TRBJ2-3; D might be TRBD1 (5 bases). This CDR3 comprises 10 residues. Germline CDR1 reads SQVTM; CDR2 reads ANQGSEA. Between the trimmed V and J ends, which lost 6 bases and 6 bases, there was a span of 7 bases.

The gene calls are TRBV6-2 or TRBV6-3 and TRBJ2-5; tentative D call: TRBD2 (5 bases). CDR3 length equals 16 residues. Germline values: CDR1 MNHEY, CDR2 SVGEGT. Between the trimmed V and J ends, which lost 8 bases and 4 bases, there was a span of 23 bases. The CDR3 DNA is TGTGCCAGCGGTGAGAGTTTGGGCGGCGGGCGAGAGACCCAGTACTTC. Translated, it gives CASGESLGGGRETQYF.

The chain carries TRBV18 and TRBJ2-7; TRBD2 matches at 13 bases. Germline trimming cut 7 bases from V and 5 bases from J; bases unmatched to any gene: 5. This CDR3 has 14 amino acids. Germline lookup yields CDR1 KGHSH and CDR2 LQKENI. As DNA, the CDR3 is TGTGCCAGCTGCCCCGGACTAGCGGGAGACGAGCAGTACTTC. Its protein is CASCPGLAGDEQYF.

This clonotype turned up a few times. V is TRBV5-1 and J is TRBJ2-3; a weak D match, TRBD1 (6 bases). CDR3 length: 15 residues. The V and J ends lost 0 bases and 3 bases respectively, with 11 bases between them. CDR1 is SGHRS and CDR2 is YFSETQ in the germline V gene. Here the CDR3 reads CASSLDGQRTDTQYF. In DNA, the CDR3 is TGCGCCAGCAGCTTGGATGGACAGCGGACAGATACGCAGTATTTT. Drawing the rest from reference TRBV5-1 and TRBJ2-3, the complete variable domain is KAGVTQTPRYLIKTRGQQVTLSCSPISGHRSVSWYQQTPGQGLQFLFEYFSETQRNKGNFPGRFSGRQFSNSRSEMNVSTLELGDSALYLCASSLDGQRTDTQYFGPGTRLTVL.

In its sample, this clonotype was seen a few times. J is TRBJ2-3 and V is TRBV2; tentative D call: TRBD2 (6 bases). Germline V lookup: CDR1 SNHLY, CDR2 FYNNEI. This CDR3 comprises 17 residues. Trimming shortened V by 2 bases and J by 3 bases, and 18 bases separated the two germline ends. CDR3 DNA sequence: TGTGCCAGCAGTGAAATAGGGAAGCGGGCTCAGACAGATACGCAGTATTTT. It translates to CASSEIGKRAQTDTQYF.

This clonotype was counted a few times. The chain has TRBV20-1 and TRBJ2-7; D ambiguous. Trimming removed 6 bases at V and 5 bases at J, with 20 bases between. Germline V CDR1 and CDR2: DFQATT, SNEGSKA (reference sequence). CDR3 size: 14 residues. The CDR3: CSALRGPARDEQYF. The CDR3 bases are TGCAGTGCCCTCCGTGGGCCCGCCCGCGACGAGCAGTACTTC.